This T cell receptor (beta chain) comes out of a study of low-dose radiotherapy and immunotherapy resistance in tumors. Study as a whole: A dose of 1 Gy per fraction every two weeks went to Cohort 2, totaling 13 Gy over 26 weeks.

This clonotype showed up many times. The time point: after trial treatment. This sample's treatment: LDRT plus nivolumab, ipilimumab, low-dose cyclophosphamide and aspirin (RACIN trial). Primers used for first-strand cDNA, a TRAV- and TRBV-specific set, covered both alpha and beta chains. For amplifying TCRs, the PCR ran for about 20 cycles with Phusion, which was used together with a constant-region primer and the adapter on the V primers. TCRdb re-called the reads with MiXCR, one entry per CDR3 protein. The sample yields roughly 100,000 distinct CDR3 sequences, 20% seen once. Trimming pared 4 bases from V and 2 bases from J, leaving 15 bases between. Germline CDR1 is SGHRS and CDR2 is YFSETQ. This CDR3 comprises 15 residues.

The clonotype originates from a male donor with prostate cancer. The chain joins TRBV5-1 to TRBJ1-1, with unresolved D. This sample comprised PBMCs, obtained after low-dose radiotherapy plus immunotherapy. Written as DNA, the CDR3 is TGCGCCAGCAGCGGGGAACAGCCGGGAAACACTGAAGCTTTCTTT. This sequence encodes CASSGEQPGNTEAFF. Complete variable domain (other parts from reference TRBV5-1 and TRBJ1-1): KAGVTQTPRYLIKTRGQQVTLSCSPISGHRSVSWYQQTPGQGLQFLFEYFSETQRNKGNFPGRFSGRQFSNSRSEMNVSTLELGDSALYLCASSGEQPGNTEAFFGQGTRLTVV.